These 31 T cell receptor beta chains were sequenced from one sample in a study of cytomegalovirus exposure and HLA in healthy donors. The method was immunoSEQ multiplex PCR; TCRdb's version includes in-frame clones alone and lacks a portion of them. The repertoire holds some 75,000 clones, with about 96% as singletons. The material sequenced was PBMCs. These receptors came from a woman under 30 in good health and CMV-seronegative.

This chain links TRBV5-1 with TRBJ2-7; D not certain. CDR1 is SGHRS and CDR2 is YFSETQ in the germline V gene. V lost 3 bases to trimming and J lost 2 bases, with 15 bases between them. CDR3 length equals 15 residues. The CDR3 loop is CASSSDPRNTYEQYF. The DNA of the CDR3 is TGCGCCAGCAGCTCAGATCCTAGGAATACCTACGAGCAGTACTTC.

The chain links TRBV25-1 to TRBJ1-2, with 8 bases lining up with TRBD1. Germline trimming cut 3 bases from V and 6 bases from J; bases unmatched to any gene: 9. Germline CDR1 reads MGHDK; CDR2 reads SYGVNS. The CDR3 covers 15 residues. The CDR3 loop reads CASSEQQGEVDGYTF. CDR3 nucleotides: TGTGCCAGCAGTGAGCAACAGGGGGAAGTGGATGGCTACACCTTC.

The genes are TRBV6-6 and TRBJ2-7, with a tentative D call TRBD1 (5 bases). Germline lookup yields CDR1 MNHNY and CDR2 SVGAGI (reference sequence). V was pared by 0 bases and J by 3 bases, with 9 bases between. CDR3 length: 14 amino acids. The CDR3 region has the DNA TGTGCCAGCAGTTACTCGTCCAGGGACTACGAGCAGTACTTC. It codes for CASSYSSRDYEQYF.

In this sample, this clone turned up once. The V gene is TRBV9, the J gene TRBJ2-5; 8 nucleotides agree with TRBD2. The CDR3 runs to 15 residues. Looked up from germline, CDR1 is SGDLS and CDR2 is YYNGEE. Trimming removed 4 bases from V and 5 bases from J; junction bases left unmatched: 10. CDR3 sequence reads: CASSPRTSMGETQYF. The CDR3 DNA reads as TGTGCCAGCAGCCCCCGGACTAGCATGGGTGAGACCCAGTACTTC.

This rearrangement joins TRBV10-1 to TRBJ2-1; 7 bases are a match to TRBD2. CDR3 size: 16 residues. The junction had 5 bases not matched to a gene; V was cut back by 2 bases and J by 1 base. CDR1 and CDR2 (germline): WNHNN, SYGVQD (reference sequence). The CDR3 is CASSEGGGVSYNEQFF. The DNA of the CDR3 is TGCGCCAGCAGTGAGGGGGGGGGAGTGTCCTACAATGAGCAGTTCTTC.

The chain is built from TRBV6-5 and TRBJ2-7; the match to TRBD2 covers 7 bases. Germline lookup yields CDR1 MNHEY and CDR2 SVGAGI. The CDR3 is 15 amino acids. The V gene end was trimmed by 2 bases and the J gene end by 3 bases; junction bases not matched to a gene: 7. The CDR3 DNA reads TGTGCCAGCAGTTACGTTGGGGGGGGAATCTACGAGCAGTACTTC. This sequence encodes CASSYVGGGIYEQYF.

The gene calls are TRBV7-9 and TRBJ2-1, with 11 nucleotides matching TRBD2. Germline V gives CDR1 SEHNR, CDR2 FQNEAQ (reference sequence). This CDR3 has 16 residues. The ends lost 6 bases at V and 2 bases at J; junction bases unmatched: 6. The CDR3 nucleotides are TGTGCCAGCAGTTCGACTAGCGGGGCTACCTACAATGAGCAGTTCTTC. Translated, it gives CASSSTSGATYNEQFF.

About this clone itself: Distinct nucleotide sequences in the sample also encode this CDR3. This sequence joins TRBV6-5 and TRBJ2-1; 10 bases map to TRBD2. V dropped 2 bases and J dropped 5; count of bases not matched to a gene: 3. From germline, CDR1 is MNHEY and CDR2 SVGAGI. The CDR3 covers 15 residues. This chain's CDR3 is CASSYGGLANNEQFF. The DNA of the CDR3 is TGTGCCAGCAGTTACGGGGGACTAGCGAACAATGAGCAGTTCTTC.

The chain uses TRBV28 and TRBJ2-7; D is possibly TRBD1 (5 bases). CDR3 length equals 16 residues. Trimming took off 7 bases at V and 7 bases at J, with 26 bases between the two ends. Germline CDR1 reads MDHEN; CDR2 reads SYDVKM. The CDR3 sequence is CASNPLSWIKGREQYF. The CDR3 coding sequence is TGTGCCAGCAACCCTTTGAGTTGGATAAAGGGGCGGGAGCAGTACTTC.

The genes are TRBV9 and TRBJ2-3, with 13 bases aligning to TRBD2. CDR1 SGDLS and CDR2 YYNGEE come from the germline V gene. The junction had 5 bases not matched to a gene; V was cut back by 6 bases and J by 4 bases. The CDR3 runs 15 residues. The CDR3 sequence: CASTGTSGEADTQYF. In DNA, the CDR3 is TGTGCCAGCACCGGGACTAGCGGGGAGGCAGATACGCAGTATTTT.

The CDR3 region is CASLGVVGYTF. CDR3 coding DNA: TGTGCCAGTCTAGGGGTAGTTGGCTACACCTTC. The V and J genes are TRBV6-6 and TRBJ1-2; D may be TRBD1 (5 bases). The CDR3 is 11 residues long. The V end was cut by 9 bases, the J end by 7 bases, with 12 bases between. CDR1 and CDR2 (germline): MNHNY, SVGAGI (reference sequence).

The rearrangement uses TRBV29-1 and TRBJ2-1; maybe TRBD1 (6 bases). Germline V gene sequence: CDR1 SQVTM, CDR2 ANQGSEA. V dropped 7 bases and J dropped 0 bases, with 13 bases sitting between them. The CDR3 is 14 amino acids. The CDR3 bases are TGCAGCGACGGGACACCGAGCTCCTACAATGAGCAGTTCTTC. Its protein product is CSDGTPSSYNEQFF.

CDR3: CASSEATSSLTYEQYF. Written as DNA, the CDR3 is TGTGCCAGCAGTGAAGCGACTAGCTCTTTAACCTACGAGCAGTACTTC. This chain connects TRBV6-1 to TRBJ2-7; 7 bases line up with TRBD2. Germline CDR1 MNHNS, CDR2 SASEGT. The length of the CDR3 is 16 residues. After removal of 0 bases from V and 2 bases from J, the junction contained 7 bases not matched to a gene.

V usage is TRBV9 and J usage is TRBJ2-5; 8 bases fit TRBD2. CDR3 length: 16 residues. Germline values: CDR1 SGDLS, CDR2 YYNGEE. J was trimmed by 3 bases and V by 0 bases; bases with no gene match: 7. The CDR3 region has the DNA TGTGCCAGCAGCGTAGTCCCGACCGGGGGGGAAGAGACCCAGTACTTC. It translates to CASSVVPTGGEETQYF. The whole variable domain, remainder taken from reference TRBV9 and TRBJ2-5, is DSGVTQTPKHLITATGQRVTLRCSPRSGDLSVYWYQQSLDQGLQFLIQYYNGEERAKGNILERFSAQQFPDLHSELNLSSLELGDSALYFCASSVVPTGGEETQYFGPGTRLLVL.

V usage is TRBV18 and J usage is TRBJ1-5; tentative D call: TRBD1 (6 bases). CDR1 is KGHSH and CDR2 is LQKENI in the germline V gene. V gave up 3 bases and J gave up 0 bases, with 9 bases separating them. This CDR3 is built from 15 residues. CDR3 coding DNA: TGTGCCAGCTCACCCACAGGGAATAGCAATCAGCCCCAGCATTTT. Encoded protein: CASSPTGNSNQPQHF.

The DNA of the CDR3 is TGTGCCAGCAGCTTAGAATCAGGCAACTATGGCTACACCTTC. It translates to CASSLESGNYGYTF. The gene calls are TRBV11-2 and TRBJ1-2, with no clear D. The germline V gene encodes CDR1 SGHAT and CDR2 FQNNGV. The CDR3 is made up of 14 amino acids. V gave up 0 bases and J gave up 2 bases, with 7 bases separating them.

The V call is TRBV9, the J call TRBJ2-2; perhaps TRBD1 as D (5 bases). The CDR3 has 14 amino acids. Trimming left V 3 bases short and J 7 bases short, with 13 bases between. Germline lookup yields CDR1 SGDLS and CDR2 YYNGEE. CDR3 sequence reads: CASSGGAVIGELFF. CDR3 in DNA: TGTGCCAGCAGCGGTGGGGCGGTAATCGGGGAGCTGTTTTTT. Filled out from reference TRBV9 and TRBJ2-2, the complete variable domain reads DSGVTQTPKHLITATGQRVTLRCSPRSGDLSVYWYQQSLDQGLQFLIQYYNGEERAKGNILERFSAQQFPDLHSELNLSSLELGDSALYFCASSGGAVIGELFFGEGSRLTVL.

The chain combines TRBV4-2 with TRBJ2-7, with D uncertain. This CDR3 has 19 amino acids. Trimming left V 0 bases short and J 0 bases short, with 21 bases between. CDR1 and CDR2 (germline): LGHNA, YNFKEQ. The CDR3 coding sequence is TGTGCCAGCAGCCAAGATTATCGAGGCAGTATGCCCCGCTCCTACGAGCAGTACTTC. Amino acid sequence: CASSQDYRGSMPRSYEQYF.

The chain recombines TRBV10-2 with TRBJ2-7; 13 bases fit TRBD2. V dropped 0 bases and J dropped 5; count of bases not matched to a gene: 4. Germline CDR1 is WSHSY and CDR2 is SAAADI. The CDR3 runs to 16 residues. CDR3 sequence (DNA): TGCGCCAGCAGTGAGTCGACTAGCGGGAGGCTCAACGAGCAGTACTTC. It encodes CASSESTSGRLNEQYF.

CDR3 amino acids: CAWKGQGANEQYF. The CDR3 DNA reads TGTGCCTGGAAGGGACAGGGGGCGAATGAGCAGTACTTC. The chain links TRBV30 to TRBJ2-7; the match to TRBD1 covers 12 bases. From germline, CDR1 is GTSNPN and CDR2 SVGIG (reference sequence). The CDR3 runs to 13 residues. V lost 4 bases, J lost 7 bases, and 5 bases stayed unmatched.

This clone was counted a single time. The chain couples TRBV4-1 to TRBJ2-3; D remains ambiguous. The CDR3 length is 18 residues. Germline V gene data show CDR1 as MGHRA and CDR2 as YSYEKL. V gave up 0 bases and J gave up 2 bases, with 18 bases separating them. For the CDR3, the DNA is TGCGCCAGCAGCCAAGATTATTTAAATGGAGAGTCCACAGATACGCAGTATTTT. Protein sequence: CASSQDYLNGESTDTQYF.

This rearrangement joins TRBV2 to TRBJ2-2, with 7 positions matching TRBD1. Germline-derived CDR1 and CDR2 are SNHLY and FYNNEI. With V trimmed by 9 bases and J by 0 bases, 7 bases remained unmatched. The CDR3 covers 15 residues. The DNA for the CDR3 is TGTGCCAGATACCGGGACAGAGCGAACACCGGGGAGCTGTTTTTT. Amino acids: CARYRDRANTGELFF. Supplemented by reference TRBV2 and TRBJ2-2, the full variable domain reads EPEVTQTPSHQVTQMGQEVILRCVPISNHLYFYWYRQILGQKVEFLVSFYNNEISEKSEIFDDQFSVERPDGSNFTLKIRSTKLEDSAMYFCARYRDRANTGELFFGEGSRLTVL.

V and J are TRBV19 and TRBJ1-3; TRBD1 might be the D (5 bases). V was pared by 4 bases and J by 1 base, with 5 bases between. The CDR3 consists of 13 residues. Germline V gene lookup returns CDR1 LNHDA and CDR2 SQIVND (reference sequence). This CDR3 is CASSTGSGNTIYF. CDR3 bases: TGTGCCAGTAGTACAGGGTCTGGAAACACCATATATTTT.

V and J are TRBV5-8 and TRBJ2-7, with TRBD2 matching 11 bases. CDR3 length: 17 residues. The ends lost 2 bases at V and 4 bases at J; junction bases unmatched: 11. Germline CDR1 SGHTS, CDR2 YDEGEE. CDR3: CASSLLAGDPKAYEQYF. CDR3 nucleotide sequence: TGTGCCAGCAGCTTACTAGCGGGAGACCCTAAGGCTTACGAGCAGTACTTC.

This chain connects TRBV29-1 to TRBJ2-7, with a tentative D call TRBD1 (5 bases). The CDR3 has 13 amino acids. The V gene lost 7 bases and the J gene lost 5 bases, with 18 bases spanning the gap. Germline CDR1 is SQVTM and CDR2 is ANQGSEA. The CDR3 nucleotides read TGCAGCGCTACAAGACAGCCTGCGGACGAGCAGTACTTC. Its translation: CSATRQPADEQYF.

As DNA, the CDR3 is TGCAGCGTGGCGGGACTAGCGGGAGGGGGGGGGAACGAGCAGTACTTC. It translates to CSVAGLAGGGGNEQYF. The V call is TRBV29-1, the J call TRBJ2-7; 16 bases are a match to TRBD2. Trimming took 6 bases from V and 5 from J; bases not matched to a gene: 10. This CDR3 region has 16 residues. CDR1 is SQVTM, CDR2 ANQGSEA, per germline.

The V call is TRBV7-9, the J call TRBJ2-7; TRBD2 matches at 10 bases. The CDR3 covers 14 residues. Germline trimming cut 3 bases from V and 3 bases from J; bases unmatched to any gene: 2. The V gene's germline CDR1 is SEHNR and CDR2 FQNEAQ (reference sequence). The CDR3 DNA reads as TGTGCCAGCAGCTTTTCTAGCGGGAGCTACGAGCAGTACTTC. Amino acids: CASSFSSGSYEQYF.

V usage is TRBV9 and J usage is TRBJ2-1; the D gene is possibly TRBD1 (6 bases). The V gene lost 0 bases and the J gene lost 9 bases, with 13 bases spanning the gap. The CDR3 spans 14 residues. Germline lookup yields CDR1 SGDLS and CDR2 YYNGEE. The CDR3 loop reads CASSVEGESGEQFF. The CDR3 DNA reads as TGTGCCAGCAGCGTAGAGGGGGAGTCGGGTGAGCAGTTCTTC.

V and J are TRBV7-9 and TRBJ2-3, with 10 nucleotides matching TRBD2. CDR3 length: 16 residues. Germline CDR1 is SEHNR and CDR2 is FQNEAQ (reference sequence). With V trimmed by 5 bases and J by 1 base, 6 bases remained unmatched. CDR3 region: CASSDTGTSGTDTQYF. The CDR3 bases are TGTGCCAGCAGCGATACCGGGACTAGCGGCACAGATACGCAGTATTTT.

The V gene is TRBV27, the J gene TRBJ2-3, with TRBD2 identical over 8 bases. Germline lookup yields CDR1 MNHEY and CDR2 SMNVEV (reference sequence). The CDR3 length is 14 residues. With V trimmed by 4 bases and J by 10 bases, 10 bases remained unmatched. CDR3 DNA: TGTGCCAGCAGTTCCGGACTAGCAGCCCATGCGCAGTATTTT. It is translated as CASSSGLAAHAQYF.

This clone was seen just once. V is TRBV27 and J is TRBJ2-7, with D perhaps TRBD2 (5 bases). Germline V lookup: CDR1 MNHEY, CDR2 SMNVEV (reference sequence). This CDR3 has 13 residues. V lost 5 bases, J lost 6 bases, and 14 bases lay in between. CDR3 region: CASSTSGISEQYF. CDR3 coding DNA: TGTGCCAGCAGTACTTCCGGGATCTCCGAGCAGTACTTC.